This TCR beta chain was sequenced for a study of T-cell reconstitution after alpha-beta-depleted transplantation in children. Whole-study findings and limits: Surviving recipient T cells and intrathymic progenitors accounted for some patients' high TCRbeta diversity at day 60. About two months after transplant, alpha-beta T cells reportedly came from several hundred expanded graft clones. Counts and diversity of T cells one year after transplant came mostly from newly produced T cells.

Preparation of the TCRbeta library used unique molecular identifiers. Each CDR3 protein is one row after TCRdb ran MiXCR on the PCR reads. The profile covers approximately 300,000 distinct CDR3 sequences, with almost 8% appearing a single time and about 9.1% taken by the ten largest. This clonotype has a count of ten or more. What it recognizes is unknown. CDR1 is SGHVS, CDR2 FQNEAQ, per germline. Deletions cut 1 base from V and 4 bases from J, with 11 bases between. The CDR3 is 15 residues long. This specimen was peripheral blood, taken 360 days after TCRalphabeta/CD19-depleted stem cell transplant. This sequence originates from a female patient younger than 10 who had a stem cell transplant for Fanconi anemia, so the T cells may come from the graft donor. V usage is TRBV7-8 and J usage is TRBJ1-3; no clear D gene. CDR3 in DNA: TGTGCCAGCAGCTTAGGTTTAGGCTCAGGAAACACCATATATTTT. This codes for CASSLGLGSGNTIYF.